This T cell receptor beta chain is drawn from a study of blood T cell repertoires in COVID-19. Across the whole study: COVID-19 samples from acute and convalescent phases originated in the United States, Italy and Spain. T cells, B-cell-depleted T cells, or PBMCs provided the cDNA or gDNA that served as material.

In the study's own analysis: Counts of nucleated cells, estimated from reference gene primer amplification, were obtained. Measured with immunoSEQ multiplex PCR; TCRdb has only the in-frame clones, and not every one. The D gene and trimming were derived from the DNA, and the V and J assignments and clone size from that table. Found here are some 210,000 clones, 83% of them singletons; the top ten hold less than 3.5%. Germline loops: CDR1 LNHDA, CDR2 SQIVND (reference sequence). This CDR3 comprises 15 residues. Trimming removed 3 bases from V and 3 bases from J, with 14 bases in between. This TCR came from a man aged 50 or older with active or convalescent COVID-19. The chain has TRBV19 and TRBJ2-5; D unresolved. The material sequenced was peripheral blood. CDR3 in DNA: TGTGCCAGTAGTATCATTGGCCGTCAGAAAGAGACCCAGTACTTC. As protein: CASSIIGRQKETQYF.